The rows below give T cell receptor beta chains drawn from one sample of a study of human T cells and chemical hapten exposure. TCRdb reanalysed the RACE reads using MiXCR and keeps one entry per CDR3 protein. The sample shows 84,000 or so distinct CDR3 sequences, roughly 10% of them seen only once. The input for sequencing was whole blood, taken in connection with sensitization to the hapten diphenylcyclopropenone (DPC). These TCRs come from a woman in her thirties with alopecia areata. Some clones in this sample may be carry-over from other donors' samples. Both conserved end residues are part of each CDR3. The D gene is left open where the match is weak. The listing skips clone size in some rows; elsewhere it reads once, few, many or a size class.

CDR3	DNA	size	D	J	V
CASTLTASGANVLTF	TGTGCCAGCACTTTAACGGCCTCTGGGGCCAACGTCCTGACTTTC	many	NA	TRBJ2-6	TRBV6-5
CASSETGYSSYEQYF	TGTGCCAGCAGCGAAACAGGGTACAGCTCCTACGAGCAGTACTTC	NA	NA	TRBJ2-7	TRBV28
CSVQKDTQYF	TGCAGCGTTCAGAAAGATACGCAGTATTTT	few	NA	TRBJ2-3	TRBV29-1
CASSPRDLFSGANVLTF	TGTGCCAGCTCACCCCGGGACCTATTCTCTGGGGCCAACGTCCTGACTTTC	NA	NA	TRBJ2-6	TRBV18
CASSTGFFEGYTF	TGCGCCAGCAGCACCGGCTTCTTTGAGGGCTACACCTTC	many	NA	TRBJ1-2	TRBV5-1
CASSQEQSSPLHF	TGCGCCAGCAGCCAAGAGCAGAGTTCACCCCTCCACTTT	many	NA	TRBJ1-6	TRBV4-3
CASDTSGGYNEQFF	TGTGCCAGCGACACTAGCGGGGGTTACAATGAGCAGTTCTTC	NA	TRBD2	TRBJ2-1	TRBV28
CATSRADGYNQPQHF	TGTGCCACCAGCAGAGCGGACGGTTACAATCAGCCCCAGCATTTT	many	NA	TRBJ1-5	TRBV15
CASSLRREQYF	TGTGCCAGCAGCCTCCGGCGCGAGCAGTACTTC	NA	NA	TRBJ2-7	TRBV28
CASSSPGGHNNEQFF	TGTGCCAGCAGCTCCCCGGGGGGGCATAACAATGAGCAGTTCTTC	NA	TRBD2	TRBJ2-1	TRBV11-2
CSAISGTGFTGELFF	TGCAGTGCCATATCCGGGACAGGCTTCACCGGGGAGCTGTTTTTT	many	TRBD1	TRBJ2-2	TRBV20-1
CASSSWTSGLGNEQFF	TGTGCCAGCAGTTCCTGGACTAGTGGGCTTGGCAATGAGCAGTTCTTC	few	TRBD2	TRBJ2-1	TRBV28
CASSFPLGLGSGRTDTQYF	TGTGCCAGCAGCTTCCCTTTGGGACTAGGGAGCGGGAGGACAGATACGCAGTATTTT	many	TRBD2	TRBJ2-3	TRBV7-9
CASRAAGAYQETQYF	TGTGCCAGCAGAGCCGCGGGGGCGTACCAAGAGACCCAGTACTTC	many	NA	TRBJ2-5	TRBV2
CAWHSGISTFF	TGTGCCTGGCATTCCGGGATATCCACTTTCTTC	many	NA	TRBJ2-7	TRBV30
CASSDYSGELFF	TGCGCCAGCAGTGATTATAGCGGGGAGCTGTTTTTT	NA	NA	TRBJ2-2	TRBV10-1
CASRGPKTGGNTEAFF	TGTGCCAGCAGGGGTCCGAAAACGGGGGGCAACACTGAAGCTTTCTTT	NA	NA	TRBJ1-1	TRBV7-9
CSVEQGGRQTGELFF	TGCAGCGTTGAACAGGGCGGGAGACAAACCGGGGAGCTGTTTTTT	many	TRBD2	TRBJ2-2	TRBV29-1
CASSFSGTSGTAGGEQFF	TGTGCCAGCAGCTTTTCTGGGACTAGCGGAACCGCAGGGGGTGAGCAGTTCTTC	few	TRBD2	TRBJ2-1	TRBV5-4
CASSFTGATEAFF	TGTGCCAGCAGCTTTACAGGGGCCACTGAAGCTTTCTTT	many	TRBD1	TRBJ1-1	TRBV6-4
CATVLNYGYTF	TGTGCCACCGTCCTTAACTATGGCTACACCTTC	many	NA	TRBJ1-2	TRBV6-5
CASRRPGSSVYEQYF	TGTGCCAGCAGGCGTCCCGGATCCTCGGTCTACGAGCAGTACTTC	NA	NA	TRBJ2-7	TRBV28
CAIRSGAADTQYF	TGTGCCATCAGAAGCGGCGCAGCAGATACGCAGTATTTT	NA	NA	TRBJ2-3	TRBV10-3
CASSLGWAGDGYTF	TGCGCCAGCAGCTTGGGCTGGGCAGGGGACGGCTACACCTTC	few	NA	TRBJ1-2	TRBV5-1
CASSAHYEQYF	TGTGCCAGCTCGGCCCACTACGAGCAGTACTTC	many	NA	TRBJ2-7	TRBV14
CASSPLGTGPPGNTIYF	TGTGCCAGCTCACCACTGGGGACAGGGCCTCCCGGAAACACCATATATTTT	few	TRBD1	TRBJ1-3	TRBV18
CASSRAGYEQYF	TGTGCCAGCTCACGAGCCGGCTACGAGCAGTACTTC	many	NA	TRBJ2-7	TRBV18
CASSFQSPQHF	TGTGCCAGCAGTTTCCAATCCCCCCAGCATTTT	NA	NA	TRBJ1-5	TRBV28
CASTRGGLAFF	TGTGCCAGCACCCGGGGGGGTCTCGCTTTCTTT	NA	NA	TRBJ1-1	TRBV6-5
CASSKEDSRNTEAFF	TGTGCCAGCAGCAAAGAGGACAGCCGGAACACTGAAGCTTTCTTT	NA	NA	TRBJ1-1	TRBV21-1
CAWSPLSTDTQYF	TGTGCCTGGAGTCCACTAAGCACAGATACGCAGTATTTT	NA	NA	TRBJ2-3	TRBV30
CASGYSYEQYF	TGTGCCAGCGGATATTCCTACGAGCAGTACTTC	few	NA	TRBJ2-7	TRBV28
CASSLDGRGREQYF	TGTGCCAGCAGCTTAGACGGGAGGGGTCGCGAGCAGTACTTC	few	TRBD2	TRBJ2-7	TRBV7-2
CASREWGATYNEQFF	TGCGCCAGCAGGGAGTGGGGCGCAACCTACAATGAGCAGTTCTTC	many	NA	TRBJ2-1	TRBV5-1
CASSSRARGTDTQYF	TGTGCCAGCAGTTCTAGGGCCAGGGGCACAGATACGCAGTATTTT	many	NA	TRBJ2-3	TRBV6-5
CASSLTGTGVSPLHF	TGTGCCAGCAGCTTAACCGGGACAGGGGTGTCACCCCTCCACTTT	many	TRBD1	TRBJ1-6	TRBV7-3
CASRESGLRFSYNSPLHF	TGTGCCAGCAGAGAATCAGGGTTACGTTTCTCCTATAATTCACCCCTCCACTTT	few	NA	TRBJ1-6	TRBV6-5
CSVLVGTAQFF	TGCAGCGTTTTGGTCGGGACAGCGCAGTTCTTC	NA	TRBD1	TRBJ2-1	TRBV29-1
CASSQDLGGAETQYF	TGCGCCAGCAGCCAAGATCTTGGGGGAGCGGAGACCCAGTACTTC	NA	NA	TRBJ2-5	TRBV4-3
CASSQDRGGGAFF	TGTGCCAGCAGCCAAGATAGAGGAGGGGGAGCTTTCTTT	NA	NA	TRBJ1-1	TRBV3-1
CASSLEHDSYEQYF	TGTGCCAGCAGCTTGGAACACGACTCCTACGAGCAGTACTTC	few	NA	TRBJ2-7	TRBV5-5
CASSPQVQETQYF	TGCGCCAGCAGCCCGCAGGTCCAAGAGACCCAGTACTTC	NA	NA	TRBJ2-5	TRBV10-1
CASSMDGAGAYGYTF	TGTGCCAGCAGCATGGACGGCGCGGGTGCCTATGGCTACACCTTC	many	NA	TRBJ1-2	TRBV7-9
CASSSAETQYF	TGTGCCAGCAGCTCAGCAGAGACCCAGTACTTC	many	NA	TRBJ2-5	TRBV7-8
CASRSAPSTDTQYF	TGTGCCAGCAGGTCAGCCCCTAGCACAGATACGCAGTATTTT	many	NA	TRBJ2-3	TRBV7-2
CASRSGFNTEAFF	TGTGCCAGCAGGTCAGGTTTCAACACTGAAGCTTTCTTT	many	NA	TRBJ1-1	TRBV6-6
CASSFTALTLNYGYTF	TGTGCCAGCAGTTTTACGGCCCTGACCCTTAACTATGGCTACACCTTC	NA	NA	TRBJ1-2	TRBV28
CSAEDRGSYNEQFF	TGCAGTGCGGAAGACAGGGGCTCCTACAATGAGCAGTTCTTC	NA	TRBD1	TRBJ2-1	TRBV20-1
CSVLVPGEKLFF	TGCAGCGTTCTGGTCCCAGGGGAAAAACTGTTTTTT	NA	NA	TRBJ1-4	TRBV29-1
CASSLPRQGGGEKLFF	TGTGCCAGCAGCTTACCGCGACAGGGCGGGGGTGAAAAACTGTTTTTT	NA	TRBD1	TRBJ1-4	TRBV7-9
CASVGGEQFF	TGTGCCAGTGTTGGGGGGGAGCAGTTCTTC	NA	NA	TRBJ2-1	TRBV18
CASSDGSGINTEAFF	TGTGCCAGCAGTGATGGGTCGGGGATCAACACTGAAGCTTTCTTT	many	NA	TRBJ1-1	TRBV2
CAISESRSQDRAFF	TGTGCCATCAGTGAGTCGAGGTCGCAGGATCGGGCTTTCTTT	NA	NA	TRBJ1-1	TRBV10-3